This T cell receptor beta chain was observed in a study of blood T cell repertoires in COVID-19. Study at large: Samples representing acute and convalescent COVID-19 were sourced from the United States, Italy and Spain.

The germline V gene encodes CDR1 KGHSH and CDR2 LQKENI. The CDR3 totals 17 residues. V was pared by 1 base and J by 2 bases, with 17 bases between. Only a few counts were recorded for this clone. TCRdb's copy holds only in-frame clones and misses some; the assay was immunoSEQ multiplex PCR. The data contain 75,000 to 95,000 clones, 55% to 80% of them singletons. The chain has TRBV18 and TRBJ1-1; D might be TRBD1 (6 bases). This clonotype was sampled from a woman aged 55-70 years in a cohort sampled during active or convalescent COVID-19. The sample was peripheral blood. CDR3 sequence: CASSPRGASGGNTEAFF. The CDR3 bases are TGTGCCAGCTCACCACGGGGGGCCTCGGGGGGAAACACTGAAGCTTTCTTT.